This is a list of T cell receptor beta chains from one sample in a study of blood T cells in healthy people across ages. Each CDR3 protein gets one entry after TCRdb re-called the 5' RACE reads with MiXCR. The data show under 950,000 distinct CDR3 sequences, approximately 22% seen once. The sample consisted of blood. These receptors all stem from a man between 65 and 79 years old in good health. Each CDR3 is given without its conserved first and last residue. Each record gives: V gene, CDR3 protein.

V gene: TRBV29-1; CDR3 protein: SAADRGRGYT
V gene: TRBV5-1; CDR3 protein: ASSLDRGINEQF
V gene: TRBV3-1; CDR3 protein: ASSQKGPPGELF
V gene: TRBV5-4; CDR3 protein: ASSLVLLAGTSDTQY
V gene: TRBV27; CDR3 protein: ASSLGRALEAF
V gene: TRBV12-5; CDR3 protein: ASGLGAFEQF
V gene: TRBV3-1; CDR3 protein: ASSQDLTEREAF
V gene: TRBV5-1; CDR3 protein: ASSSEPGKATGELF
V gene: TRBV2; CDR3 protein: ASGRDRDQPQH
V gene: TRBV27; CDR3 protein: ARGRNLWSTDTQY
V gene: TRBV5-1; CDR3 protein: AGSFLVSGGAMNEQS
V gene: TRBV19; CDR3 protein: ASSTRGAAANYGYT
V gene: TRBV6-6; CDR3 protein: ASRELSTDTQY
V gene: TRBV30; CDR3 protein: ACGGRRGNEQF